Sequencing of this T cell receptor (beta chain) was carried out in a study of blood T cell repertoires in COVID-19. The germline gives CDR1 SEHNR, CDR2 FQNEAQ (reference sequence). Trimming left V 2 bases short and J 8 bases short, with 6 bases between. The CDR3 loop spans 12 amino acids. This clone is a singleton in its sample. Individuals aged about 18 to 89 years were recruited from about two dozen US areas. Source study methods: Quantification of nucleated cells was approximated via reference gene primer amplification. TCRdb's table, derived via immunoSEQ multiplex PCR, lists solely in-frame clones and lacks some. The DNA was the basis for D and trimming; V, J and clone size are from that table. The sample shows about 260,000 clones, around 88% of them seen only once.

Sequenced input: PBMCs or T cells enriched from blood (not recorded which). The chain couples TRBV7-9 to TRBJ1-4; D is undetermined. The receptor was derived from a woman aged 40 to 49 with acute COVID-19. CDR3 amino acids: CASSLTEEKLFF. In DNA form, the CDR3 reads TGTGCCAGCAGCTTAACGGAGGAAAAACTGTTTTTT.